This TCR beta chain was profiled in a study of T cell responses to AZD1222 COVID-19 vaccine (dated by TCRdb to about 2021). With regard to the full study: Because spike-specific TCR depth and breadth did not differ between the two schedules, AZD1222 recipients who got a second dose at roughly 4 weeks were pooled with those who got a second dose at roughly 12 weeks. A total of approximately 230 trial participants underwent TCR sequencing, of whom 207 received two doses of AZD1222 and about 25 received two doses of the MenACWY control vaccine. Trial participants were enrolled by age into subgroups of 18-55, 56-69 and 70-plus years, and about 150, 27 and 61 TCR-sequenced participants, respectively, were included in these subgroups.

Points on this clone: The antigen it recognizes is unknown. No clone much larger than this one lies a single base away; base qualities are absent.

The CDR3 regions of human TCRbeta chains were subjected to immunosequencing. From the authors' description of their analysis: TCRs in the repertoires were compared against a reference library of SARS-CoV-2-specific TCRs that had been generated with the MIRA antigen-specificity platform. Breadth meant the fraction of unique TCRs that were SARS-CoV-2-associated, whereas depth meant the fraction of total T cells that were SARS-CoV-2-associated. Using the MIRA data, each spike-specific TCR was mapped to the spike region that the TCR reacts to and placed in a CD4 or CD8 class. Log10-transformed breadth and depth values were compared by one-way ANOVA with Sidak's multiple comparisons tests. TCRdb carries this immuneACCESS record with in-frame sequences only. Its versions omit some clonotypes, under half of them owing to an unresolved V gene in the studies checked, with the rest unexplained. V, J and clone size reflect that table, while D and trimming were determined from the DNA. Counted in this sample were over 85,000 clones; less than 95% of them appeared once. The ten largest make up roughly 7.8% of the sample.

The CDR3 has 16 amino acids, counting the end cysteine and phenylalanine. Of the read, only the CDR3 DNA is kept; its 48 bases are in frame from base 1. V and J are trimmed by 5 bases and 1 base, and the gene matches miss 6 bases of the junction. CDR1 and CDR2, looked up from the germline V gene (reference sequence), are MNHNY and SVGAGI. The label giving this sample's time point can be read as: baseline before first vaccination. The vaccinee samples were drawn from two UK trials, COV001 and COV002, one of which was a single-blind randomized controlled phase 2/3 trial testing AZD1222 (ChAdOx1 nCoV-19) in healthy adults. For TCRbeta chain sequencing, PBMC samples from trial participants were taken at day 0 and at day 28 after the second dose. Overall study results and their limits: Vaccine-associated CD4 TCRs spanned the whole spike protein, with dominant responses in regions 160-218 and 743-854. Reportedly, close to half of the unique spike-specific TCRs recognized epitopes lying outside the regions that are mutated in the B.1.351 and B.1.1.7 variants. Conclusions about previously exposed vaccinees were limited because only a handful of AZD1222 recipients were SARS-CoV-2 seropositive at baseline. Because no day 14 peak-response samples were available, the repertoires could be characterized only after the peak T cell response. Spike-specific TCR breadth and depth rose significantly after two AZD1222 doses compared with day 0 and with MenACWY recipients. Participants were mostly white British, with more females than males. The authors suggested clonal diversity may have been underestimated. The 56-69-year group was small, and its depth increase did not reach significance, likely because of low power.

The source of this sequence is an adult in good health. The sample was peripheral blood, taken on day 0 of AZD1222 vaccination. The chain couples TRBV6-6 to TRBJ2-2, with TRBD1 identical over 8 junction bases. CDR3 region: CASSKGQGGNTGELFF. The nucleotides are TGTGCCAGCAGTAAAGGACAGGGAGGGAACACCGGGGAGCTGTTTTTT.